The 18 T cell receptor beta chains below all came from one sample that was sequenced in a study of blood T cell repertoires in COVID-19. TCRdb's table, derived via immunoSEQ multiplex PCR, lists solely in-frame clones and lacks some. The sample contains 150,000 to 200,000 clones, approximately 80% of which appear only once. What was sequenced was PBMCs or T cells enriched from blood (not recorded which). The source of these receptors is a man aged 35 to 55 who had recovered from COVID-19.

The V call is TRBV6-1, the J call TRBJ1-5, with D tentatively TRBD1 (6 bases). The CDR3 is 14 amino acids. CDR1 is MNHNS and CDR2 is SASEGT in the germline V gene. The V end lost 2 bases, the J end lost 6 bases, and 11 bases lay between the germline ends. In nucleotides, the CDR3 is TGTGCCAGCAGTGAACAGGGGATGGGTCAGCCCCAGCATTTT. Amino acids: CASSEQGMGQPQHF.

The table lists this clone with a few counts. The rearrangement joins TRBV5-1 to TRBJ2-3; maybe TRBD2 (6 bases). CDR1 is SGHRS, CDR2 YFSETQ, per germline. The CDR3 extends over 17 amino acids. V lost 1 base, J lost 1 base, and 16 bases lay in between. The CDR3 here is CASSLKAGTLRTDTQYF. In DNA, the CDR3 is TGCGCCAGCAGCTTGAAGGCGGGGACCCTCCGCACAGATACGCAGTATTTT.

The chain joins TRBV19 to TRBJ2-7; 7 bases agree with TRBD1. Trimming took 5 bases from V and 2 from J; bases not matched to a gene: 15. Germline V CDR1 and CDR2: LNHDA, SQIVND (reference sequence). CDR3 length: 17 residues. The chain's CDR3 is CASSLPVGQAQPYEQYF. CDR3 DNA: TGTGCCAGTAGTTTACCCGTCGGACAGGCCCAACCCTACGAGCAGTACTTC.

This clone was picked up a small number of times. V gene TRBV2 combines with J gene TRBJ2-5; 12 bases are a match to TRBD1. CDR3 length: 14 residues. Germline V CDR1 and CDR2: SNHLY, FYNNEI. V was clipped by 6 bases and J by 9 bases; unmatched bases: 8. CDR3 residues: CASSRDRGRKAQYF. The CDR3 DNA is TGTGCCAGCAGCCGGGACAGGGGGCGAAAAGCCCAGTACTTC.

The genes are TRBV3-1 (or the pseudogene TRBV3-2) and TRBJ1-1; D call uncertain. This CDR3 comprises 15 residues. Trimming removed 0 bases at V and 11 bases at J, with 19 bases between. The V gene's germline CDR1 is LGHDT and CDR2 YNNKEL (reference sequence). The CDR3 is CASSQDYTGRSRAFF. The CDR3 nucleotides read TGTGCCAGCAGCCAAGATTATACCGGGAGGTCCCGGGCTTTCTTT.

A single count supports this clone. The rearrangement uses TRBV11-3 and TRBJ2-1; TRBD1 might be the D (6 bases). Germline lookup yields CDR1 SGHNT and CDR2 YENEEA. Trimming stripped 5 bases from V and 6 bases from J, with 17 bases between. CDR3 length equals 15 residues. The CDR3 reads CASSPTTTGSNEQFF. CDR3 nucleotide sequence: TGTGCCAGCAGCCCCACAACGACAGGAAGCAATGAGCAGTTCTTC.

This clone came up a few times. The CDR3 region has the DNA TGTGCCAGCAGGTACCGGGACAGCGGATTCTTC. Amino acid sequence: CASRYRDSGFF. The gene calls are TRBV28 and TRBJ2-1, with 7 positions matching TRBD1. Germline values: CDR1 MDHEN, CDR2 SYDVKM. With V trimmed by 6 bases and J by 16 bases, 9 bases remained unmatched. This CDR3 region has 11 residues.

A single count supports this clone. The rearrangement links TRBV6-5 to TRBJ1-2; 10 bases are a match to TRBD1. Per the germline V gene, CDR1 is MNHEY and CDR2 is SVGAGI. V was clipped by 7 bases and J by 8 bases; unmatched bases: 10. This CDR3 spans 14 amino acids. The CDR3 spells CASTRTGGIKGYTF. Here the CDR3 DNA reads TGTGCCAGCACTAGGACAGGGGGAATTAAGGGCTACACCTTC.

The count of this clone is one. The chain combines TRBV7-3 with TRBJ2-3; D is perhaps TRBD1 (6 bases). Germline CDR1 is SGHTA and CDR2 is FQGTGA. Trimming cost V 10 bases and J 6 bases, with 17 bases left between them. The CDR3 is made up of 13 amino acids. The CDR3 is CATGQNLGDTQYF. Written as DNA, the CDR3 is TGTGCCACCGGACAGAACTTGGGGGATACGCAGTATTTT.

This clone showed up just once. The chain joins TRBV19 to TRBJ1-2; 10 bases map to TRBD1. Trimming took 8 bases from V and 4 from J; bases not matched to a gene: 16. Germline V gene lookup returns CDR1 LNHDA and CDR2 SQIVND (reference sequence). The CDR3 covers 17 residues. This CDR3 is CASFPTSGTGVSYGYTF. The CDR3 DNA is TGTGCCAGTTTTCCAACCTCAGGGACAGGGGTTTCCTATGGCTACACCTTC.

V and J are TRBV7-9 and TRBJ2-1; 8 bases are shared with TRBD2. The CDR3 consists of 17 residues. The germline CDR1 and CDR2 sequences are SEHNR and FQNEAQ (reference sequence). V dropped 2 bases and J dropped 0; count of bases not matched to a gene: 6. The CDR3 DNA is TGTGCCAGCAGCTTAAAAGGAGCGGGGGTCTCCTACAATGAGCAGTTCTTC. It specifies CASSLKGAGVSYNEQFF.

The rearrangement joins TRBV7-3 to TRBJ2-6; 8 bases line up with TRBD2. In germline, CDR1 is SGHTA, CDR2 FQGTGA. The ends lost 5 bases at V and 0 bases at J; junction bases unmatched: 3. The CDR3 runs to 16 residues. The CDR3 DNA reads as TGTGCCAGCAGCCTCGGACTAGCCTCTGGGGCCAACGTCCTGACTTTC. Residues: CASSLGLASGANVLTF.

This CDR3 is CASSSSWEYEQYF. The CDR3 DNA is TGTGCCAGCAGTAGCTCGTGGGAGTACGAGCAGTACTTC. V gene TRBV6-5 combines with J gene TRBJ2-7, with a weak D call TRBD2 (5 bases). The CDR3 runs 13 residues. Trimming stripped 5 bases from V and 4 bases from J, with 12 bases between. Germline CDR1 and CDR2: MNHEY and SVGAGI.

Only one count was recorded for this clone. This rearrangement joins TRBV11-2 to TRBJ2-1; the match to TRBD1 covers 7 bases. CDR3 length: 18 residues. Germline V CDR1 and CDR2: SGHAT, FQNNGV. J was trimmed by 7 bases and V by 5 bases; bases with no gene match: 20. The CDR3 nucleotides read TGTGCCAGCAGCGGCCGAGGCAGCAAGGGGGCCGGCTGGAATGAGCAGTTCTTC. It is translated as CASSGRGSKGAGWNEQFF.

The J gene is TRBJ1-2, the V gene TRBV2; possible D gene TRBD1, 5 bases. V was clipped by 2 bases and J by 4 bases, with 11 bases between them. Germline V gives CDR1 SNHLY, CDR2 FYNNEI. The CDR3 has 14 residues. The CDR3 nucleotides are TGTGCCAGCAGTGAACAGGGCGGCCCCTATGGCTACACCTTC. Translation gives CASSEQGGPYGYTF. The whole variable domain, remainder taken from reference TRBV2 and TRBJ1-2, is EPEVTQTPSHQVTQMGQEVILRCVPISNHLYFYWYRQILGQKVEFLVSFYNNEISEKSEIFDDQFSVERPDGSNFTLKIRSTKLEDSAMYFCASSEQGGPYGYTFGSGTRLTVV.

This rearrangement joins TRBV6-5 to TRBJ1-6; no firm D call. Germline loops: CDR1 MNHEY, CDR2 SVGAGI. CDR3 length: 13 residues. Trimming cost V 6 bases and J 10 bases, with 13 bases left between them. The CDR3 protein is CASSLSRRSPLHF. The CDR3 DNA is TGTGCCAGCAGCCTCTCTAGGCGGTCACCCCTCCACTTT.

This chain connects TRBV5-6 to TRBJ1-2; D remains ambiguous. This CDR3 contains 13 residues. V lost 4 bases and J 3 bases, leaving 10 bases between the germline ends. Germline CDR1 SGHDT, CDR2 YYEEEE. The CDR3 sequence: CASSPGLDYGYTF. The CDR3 DNA reads TGTGCCAGCAGCCCAGGTCTTGACTATGGCTACACCTTC.

This clone was seen a single time. The chain has TRBV10-2 and TRBJ1-2; TRBD1 is a possible D gene (5 bases). This CDR3 spans 15 amino acids. The germline gives CDR1 WSHSY, CDR2 SAAADI. V was cut by 4 bases and J by 8 bases, with 20 bases left in between. The CDR3 DNA sequence: TGCGCCAGCAGTGTGGGAAGGGGCTATGCCAAGGGCTACACCTTC. Protein: CASSVGRGYAKGYTF.